Presented here are 11 T cell receptor beta chains from one specimen sequenced in a study of blood T cell repertoires in COVID-19. TCRdb's copy holds only in-frame clones and misses some; the assay was immunoSEQ multiplex PCR. The table records 130,000 to 150,000 clones, roughly 87% of them present only once. The sequenced sample was peripheral blood. Every receptor here comes from a woman in her forties or fifties with acute or convalescent COVID-19.

The chain is built from TRBV29-1 and TRBJ1-3; TRBD1 agrees at 10 bases. With V trimmed by 6 bases and J by 4 bases, 3 bases remained unmatched. The length of the CDR3 is 13 residues. Germline CDR1 and CDR2: SQVTM and ANQGSEA. The CDR3 loop reads CSVDRGDGNTIYF. As DNA, the CDR3 is TGCAGCGTGGACAGGGGGGACGGAAACACCATATATTTT.

This clone was found a few times. The chain carries TRBV5-4 and TRBJ1-3, with D possibly TRBD1 on 6 matching bases. The CDR3 consists of 13 residues. V lost 4 bases and J 5 bases, leaving 10 bases between the germline ends. Germline V CDR1 and CDR2: SGHNT, YYREEE (reference sequence). CDR3 residues: CASSPTGRNTIYF. The CDR3, as DNA: TGTGCCAGCAGCCCGACAGGCCGAAACACCATATATTTT.

The J gene is TRBJ1-2, the V gene TRBV6-5, with 8 nucleotides matching TRBD1. Trimming at V came to 3 bases and at J to 7 bases, leaving 4 bases not matched to a gene. The CDR3 spans 13 residues. Germline V gene data show CDR1 as MNHEY and CDR2 as SVGAGI. The CDR3 protein is CASSYMDRAGYTF. Here the CDR3 DNA reads TGTGCCAGCAGTTATATGGACAGGGCTGGCTACACCTTC.

J is TRBJ2-1 and V is TRBV10-3; 12 bases align to TRBD2. From germline, CDR1 is ENHRY and CDR2 SYGVKD. This CDR3 is 15 amino acids long. The V segment lost 5 bases and the J segment 8 bases; nucleotides outside the gene matches: 7. The CDR3 DNA sequence: TGTGCCATCAGTCCGTCTAGCGGGGGGGCCGATGAGCAGTTCTTC. Its translation is CAISPSSGGADEQFF.

The V gene is TRBV6-5, the J gene TRBJ2-5, with TRBD1 matching 9 bases. Germline V CDR1 and CDR2: MNHEY, SVGAGI. The CDR3 sequence is 14 residues long. The V segment lost 11 bases and the J segment 4 bases; nucleotides outside the gene matches: 11. The CDR3 DNA reads as TGTGCCTGTACCGGGACAGGGCTACGAGAGACCCAGTACTTC. Translating it yields CACTGTGLRETQYF.

This clone was detected a few times. V and J are TRBV18 and TRBJ2-7, with 7 bases that match TRBD1. The CDR3 sequence is 14 residues long. Trimming took 2 bases from V and 2 from J; bases not matched to a gene: 3. CDR1 is KGHSH, CDR2 LQKENI, per germline. The CDR3 DNA sequence: TGTGCCAGCTCACCATCAGGACAGGCCTACGAGCAGTACTTC. This sequence encodes CASSPSGQAYEQYF. Full variable domain (rest looked up from reference TRBV18 and TRBJ2-7): NAGVMQNPRHLVRRRGQEARLRCSPMKGHSHVYWYRQLPEEGLKFMVYLQKENIIDESGMPKERFSAEFPKEGPSILRIQQVVRGDSAAYFCASSPSGQAYEQYFGPGTRLTVT.

The genes are TRBV12-5 and TRBJ1-5; D perhaps matches TRBD1 (6 bases). CDR3 length: 15 amino acids. CDR1 is LGHNT and CDR2 is FRNRAP in the germline V gene. V shed 5 bases and J shed 3 bases, with 14 bases lying between them. In nucleotides, the CDR3 is TGTGCTAGTGGTGGAGAGACAGGATACAATCAGCCCCAGCATTTT. Encoded protein: CASGGETGYNQPQHF.

The CDR3 here is CASNIRDRGEQYF. CDR3 bases: TGCGCCAGCAACATCCGGGACAGGGGGGAGCAGTACTTC. The V and J genes are TRBV5-1 and TRBJ2-7; 11 bases line up with TRBD1. The length of the CDR3 is 13 residues. Germline V gene lookup returns CDR1 SGHRS and CDR2 YFSETQ. J lost 7 bases, V lost 6 bases, and 6 bases had no gene match.

In this sample, this clone turned up once. This CDR3 reads CASSSRGRENTEAFF. CDR3 coding DNA: TGCGCCAGCAGCTCTAGGGGGCGAGAGAACACTGAAGCTTTCTTT. The V gene is TRBV5-1, the J gene TRBJ1-1; TRBD1 matches 7 bases. The junction had 6 bases not matched to a gene; V was cut back by 3 bases and J by 1 base. The CDR3 runs 15 residues. Per the germline V gene, CDR1 is SGHRS and CDR2 is YFSETQ.

This clone was observed once. The V call is TRBV12-3 or TRBV12-4, the J call TRBJ1-2, with D perhaps matching TRBD1 (5 bases). V shed 6 bases and J shed 4 bases, with 12 bases lying between them. This CDR3 spans 13 amino acids. The CDR3 protein is CASSSGTSYGYTF. In DNA form, the CDR3 reads TGTGCCAGCAGCAGCGGGACCAGCTATGGCTACACCTTC.

This clone showed up just once. This chain links TRBV5-1 with TRBJ1-5; D gene uncertain. V shed 0 bases and J shed 0 bases, with 7 bases lying between them. Germline lookup yields CDR1 SGHRS and CDR2 YFSETQ. The CDR3 sequence is 15 residues long. CDR3: CASSLGGLSNQPQHF. CDR3 DNA sequence: TGCGCCAGCAGCTTGGGCGGTCTTAGCAATCAGCCCCAGCATTTT.